This TCR beta chain is drawn from a study of cytomegalovirus exposure and HLA in healthy donors. V was clipped by 0 bases and J by 6 bases; unmatched bases: 7. CDR1 and CDR2 (germline): MNHEY, SVGAGI. The CDR3 consists of 15 residues. With 60 Vbeta and 13 Jbeta primers, the PCR was carried out. Assay: immunoSEQ multiplex PCR; the TCRdb copy retains only in-frame clones and omits some. Of around 170,000 clones in the sample, around three quarters were seen once. This clonotype was sampled from a man in his forties in good health and CMV-seronegative. V and J are TRBV6-5 and TRBJ1-2; 7 nucleotides line up with TRBD1. Sequencing used PBMCs. CDR3 DNA sequence: TGTGCCAGCAGTTACTCGACAGGGAAGATCCATGGCTACACCTTC. It translates to CASSYSTGKIHGYTF.